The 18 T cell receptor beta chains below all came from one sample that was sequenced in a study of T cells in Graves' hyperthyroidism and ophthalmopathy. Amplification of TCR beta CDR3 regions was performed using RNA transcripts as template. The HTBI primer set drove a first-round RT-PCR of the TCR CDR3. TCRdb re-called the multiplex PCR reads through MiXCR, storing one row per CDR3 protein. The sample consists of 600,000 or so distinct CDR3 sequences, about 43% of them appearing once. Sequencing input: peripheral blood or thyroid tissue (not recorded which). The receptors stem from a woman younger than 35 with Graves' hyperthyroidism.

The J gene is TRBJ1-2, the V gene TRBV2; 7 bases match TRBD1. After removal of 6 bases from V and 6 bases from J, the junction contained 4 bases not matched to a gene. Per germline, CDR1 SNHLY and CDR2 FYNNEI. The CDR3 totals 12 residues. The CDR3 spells CASSPQGDGYTF. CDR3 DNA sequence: TGTGCCAGCAGCCCGCAGGGGGATGGCTACACCTTC. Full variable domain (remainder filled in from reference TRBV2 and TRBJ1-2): EPEVTQTPSHQVTQMGQEVILRCVPISNHLYFYWYRQILGQKVEFLVSFYNNEISEKSEIFDDQFSVERPDGSNFTLKIRSTKLEDSAMYFCASSPQGDGYTFGSGTRLTVV.

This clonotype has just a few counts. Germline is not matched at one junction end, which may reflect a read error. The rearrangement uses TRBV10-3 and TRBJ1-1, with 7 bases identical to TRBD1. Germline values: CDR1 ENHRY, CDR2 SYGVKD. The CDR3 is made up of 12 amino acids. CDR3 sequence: CASSEVGWGQSF. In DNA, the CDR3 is TGTGCCAGCAGTGAAGTGGGTTGGGGACAGAGTTTT.

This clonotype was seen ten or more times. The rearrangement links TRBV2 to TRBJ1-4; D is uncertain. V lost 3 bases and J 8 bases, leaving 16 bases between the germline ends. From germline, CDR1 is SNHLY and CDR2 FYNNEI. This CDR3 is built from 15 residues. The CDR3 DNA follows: TGTGCCAGCAGTGATGGTTCCGCAAATGAGGAAAAACTGTTTTTT. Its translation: CASSDGSANEEKLFF.

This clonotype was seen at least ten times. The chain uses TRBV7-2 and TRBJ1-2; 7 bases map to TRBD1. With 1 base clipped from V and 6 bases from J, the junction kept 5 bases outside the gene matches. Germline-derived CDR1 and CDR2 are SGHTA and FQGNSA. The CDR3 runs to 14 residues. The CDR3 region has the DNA TGTGCCAGCAGCTTAGACGGCAGGGGGGATGGCTACACCTTC. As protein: CASSLDGRGDGYTF.

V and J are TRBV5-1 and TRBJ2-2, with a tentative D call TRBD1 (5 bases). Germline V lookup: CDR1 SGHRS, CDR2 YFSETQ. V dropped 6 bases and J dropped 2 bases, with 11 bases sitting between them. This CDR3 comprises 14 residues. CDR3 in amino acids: CASKTQGNTGELFF. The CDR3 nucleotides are TGCGCCAGCAAAACCCAGGGCAACACCGGGGAGCTGTTTTTT.

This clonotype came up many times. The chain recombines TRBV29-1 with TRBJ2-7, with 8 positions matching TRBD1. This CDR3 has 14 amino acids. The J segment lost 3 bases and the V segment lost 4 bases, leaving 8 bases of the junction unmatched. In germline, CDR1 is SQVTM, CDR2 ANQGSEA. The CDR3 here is CSVVTGQAYYEQYF. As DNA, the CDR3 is TGCAGCGTTGTAACGGGACAGGCTTACTACGAGCAGTACTTC.

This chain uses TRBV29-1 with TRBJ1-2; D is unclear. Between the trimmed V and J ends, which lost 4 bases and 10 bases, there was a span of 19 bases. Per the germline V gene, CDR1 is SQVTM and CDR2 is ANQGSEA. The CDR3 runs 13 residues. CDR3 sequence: CSVVRGPDGNYTF. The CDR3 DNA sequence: TGCAGCGTTGTTCGGGGTCCGGATGGTAACTACACCTTC.

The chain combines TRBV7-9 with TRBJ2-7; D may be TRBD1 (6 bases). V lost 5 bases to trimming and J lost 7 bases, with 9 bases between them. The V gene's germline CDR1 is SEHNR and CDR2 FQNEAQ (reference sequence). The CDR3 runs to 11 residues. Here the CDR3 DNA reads TGTGCCAGCAGCCAGACAGGTGAGCAGTACTTC. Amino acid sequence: CASSQTGEQYF.

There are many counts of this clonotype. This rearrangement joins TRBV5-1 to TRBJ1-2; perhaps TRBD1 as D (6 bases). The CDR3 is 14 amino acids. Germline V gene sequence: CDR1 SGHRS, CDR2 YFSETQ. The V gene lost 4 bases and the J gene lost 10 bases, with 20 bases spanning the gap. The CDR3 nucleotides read TGCGCCAGCAGCCACGCACAGGGTAACCCCACCTACACCTTC. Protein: CASSHAQGNPTYTF. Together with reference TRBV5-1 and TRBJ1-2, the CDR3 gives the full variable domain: KAGVTQTPRYLIKTRGQQVTLSCSPISGHRSVSWYQQTPGQGLQFLFEYFSETQRNKGNFPGRFSGRQFSNSRSEMNVSTLELGDSALYLCASSHAQGNPTYTFGSGTRLTVV.

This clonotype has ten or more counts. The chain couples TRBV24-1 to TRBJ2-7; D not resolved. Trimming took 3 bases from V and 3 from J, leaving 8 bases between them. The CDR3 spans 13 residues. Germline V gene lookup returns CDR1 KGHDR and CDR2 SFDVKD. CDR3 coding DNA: TGTGCCACCAGTGATCCCCCAAACTACGAGCAGTACTTC. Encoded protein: CATSDPPNYEQYF.

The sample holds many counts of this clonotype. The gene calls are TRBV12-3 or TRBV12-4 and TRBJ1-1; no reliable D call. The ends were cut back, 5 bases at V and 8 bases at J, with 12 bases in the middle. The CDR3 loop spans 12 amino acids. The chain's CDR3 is CASSPPYGEAFF. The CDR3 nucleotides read TGTGCCAGCAGTCCTCCTTATGGGGAAGCTTTCTTT.

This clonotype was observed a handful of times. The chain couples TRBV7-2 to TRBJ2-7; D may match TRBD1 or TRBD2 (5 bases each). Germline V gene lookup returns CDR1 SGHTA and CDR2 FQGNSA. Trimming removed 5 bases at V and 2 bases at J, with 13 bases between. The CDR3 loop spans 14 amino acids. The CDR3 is CASSRGPQAYEQYF. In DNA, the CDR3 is TGTGCCAGCAGCCGGGGACCCCAGGCCTACGAGCAGTACTTC.

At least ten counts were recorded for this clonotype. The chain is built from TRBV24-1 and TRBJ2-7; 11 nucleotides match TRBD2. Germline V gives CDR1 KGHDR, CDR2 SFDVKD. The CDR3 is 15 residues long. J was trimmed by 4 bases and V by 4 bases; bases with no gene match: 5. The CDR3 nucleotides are TGTGCCACCAGTGACAGAACTAGCGGGAGTTACGAGCAGTACTTC. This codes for CATSDRTSGSYEQYF.

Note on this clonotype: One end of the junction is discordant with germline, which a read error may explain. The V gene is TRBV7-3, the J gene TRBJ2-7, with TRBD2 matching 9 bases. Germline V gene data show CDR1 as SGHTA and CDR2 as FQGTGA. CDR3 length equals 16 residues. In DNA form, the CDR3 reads TGCGCCAGCAGCCGCACGATTAGCGGGAGAGGCGACGAGCAGTACTTC. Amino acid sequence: CASSRTISGRGDEQYF.

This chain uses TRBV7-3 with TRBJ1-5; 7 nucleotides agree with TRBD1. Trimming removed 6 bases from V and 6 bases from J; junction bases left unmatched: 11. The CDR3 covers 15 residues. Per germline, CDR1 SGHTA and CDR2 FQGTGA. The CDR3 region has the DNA TGTGCCAGCAGTATACCGGGACAGTCCGGTCAGCCCCAGCATTTT. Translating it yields CASSIPGQSGQPQHF. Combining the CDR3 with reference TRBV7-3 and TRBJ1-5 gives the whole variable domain GAGVSQTPSNKVTEKGKYVELRCDPISGHTALYWYRQSLGQGPEFLIYFQGTGAADDSGLPNDRFFAVRPEGSVSTLKIQRTERGDSAVYLCASSIPGQSGQPQHFGDGTRLSIL.

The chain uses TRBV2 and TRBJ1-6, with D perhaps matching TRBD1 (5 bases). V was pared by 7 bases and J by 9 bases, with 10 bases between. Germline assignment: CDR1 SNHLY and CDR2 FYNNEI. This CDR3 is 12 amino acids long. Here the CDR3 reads CASTRQSSPLHF. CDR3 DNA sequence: TGTGCCAGCACCCGACAGTCTTCACCCCTCCACTTT.

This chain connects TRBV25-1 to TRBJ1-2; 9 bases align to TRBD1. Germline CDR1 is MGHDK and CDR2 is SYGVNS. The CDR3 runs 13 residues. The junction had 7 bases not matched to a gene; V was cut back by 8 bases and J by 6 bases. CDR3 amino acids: CASADRGMNGYTF. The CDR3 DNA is TGTGCCAGCGCCGACAGGGGGATGAATGGCTACACCTTC.

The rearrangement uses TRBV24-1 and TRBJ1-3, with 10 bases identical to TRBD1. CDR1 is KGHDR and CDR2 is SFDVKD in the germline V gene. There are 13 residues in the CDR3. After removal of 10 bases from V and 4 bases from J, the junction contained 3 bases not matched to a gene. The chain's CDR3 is CATDRGRGNTIYF. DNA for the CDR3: TGTGCCACAGACAGGGGGCGAGGAAACACCATATATTTT.